The sequence of this TCR beta chain was determined in a study of blood T cells in healthy people across ages. Findings of the study overall: Any changes in expanded clonotypes were possibly confounded, as donor CMV status remained unknown. Diversity estimates drawn from one million T cells were deemed underestimates.

A word on this clonotype: Its matching antigen is unknown.

A second PCR, run for about 7 to 11 cycles, used a sample-barcoded 5' primer plus a J-beta primer mix. TCRdb re-called the 5' RACE reads with MiXCR, one entry per CDR3 protein. The table includes about 1.4 million distinct CDR3 sequences, around 59% detected once. The source material was blood. This receptor was identified in a man between 18 and 29 years old in good health.

CDR3 bases: TGTGCCAGCAGCTCAGCGGTGACCCAGTACTTC. Its protein product is CASSSAVTQYF. The rearrangement uses TRBV12-3 or TRBV12-4 and TRBJ2-5, with a possible D match to TRBD2 (5 bases). The CDR3 spans 11 residues. The ends were cut back, 6 bases at V and 7 bases at J, with 9 bases in the middle.